This T cell receptor (beta chain) originates from a study of blood T cell repertoires in COVID-19. TCRdb's copy holds only in-frame clones and misses some; the assay was immunoSEQ multiplex PCR. The repertoire holds approximately 220,000 clones, with 86% as singletons. The sequence was obtained from a man in his forties or fifties with acute or convalescent COVID-19. Sequencing input: peripheral blood.

Here the CDR3 reads CASSLEGVNTEAFF. CDR3 nucleotide sequence: TGTGCCAGCAGCTTAGAGGGGGTTAACACTGAAGCTTTCTTT. The chain has TRBV7-9 and TRBJ1-1, with a weak D call TRBD1 (6 bases). The CDR3 consists of 14 residues. Trimming stripped 1 base from V and 2 bases from J, with 8 bases between. Germline loops: CDR1 SEHNR, CDR2 FQNEAQ (reference sequence).